Shown below are 10 T cell receptor beta chains from a single sample sequenced in a study of T cells in Graves' hyperthyroidism and ophthalmopathy (dated 2019 in TCRdb). The library was obtained by multiplex PCR. The sequencer listed for this sample is Illumina HiSeq 2000. Amplification of TCR beta CDR3 regions was carried out from RNA transcripts. A first-round RT-PCR of the TCR CDR3 used the HTBI primer set with the Qiagen OneStep RT-PCR kit. TCRdb redid the processing of the public reads, applying fastp at Q25 and MiXCR, and retained in-frame beta chains. Rows with one shared CDR3 protein collapse into an entry with the most common genes and DNA. The sample table records some 360,000 distinct CDR3 sequences; about 15% of these occur just once. The ten largest clonotypes hold approximately 11% of the sample. The specimen was blood. The receptor set was obtained from a woman aged 55-70 years with Graves' hyperthyroidism.

This clonotype was recorded many times. V usage is TRBV29-1 and J usage is TRBJ1-5; D call uncertain. This CDR3 spans 14 amino acids. With 4 bases removed from V and 0 bases from J, the gap between germline ends came to 10 bases. Germline V gene data show CDR1 as SQVTM and CDR2 as ANQGSEA. The CDR3 DNA reads as TGCAGCGTTGGGGATAGCTATAGCAATCAGCCCCAGCATTTT. It yields the protein CSVGDSYSNQPQHF.

This clonotype was observed many times. V and J are TRBV12-3 or TRBV12-4 and TRBJ2-6; possibly TRBD2 for D (5 bases). V was shortened by 1 base and J by 2 bases, with 9 bases between the two germline ends. The CDR3 is made up of 16 amino acids. In DNA, the CDR3 is TGTGCCAGCAGTTTAGGGGTGGGAGCTGGGGCCAACGTCCTGACTTTC. Translating gives CASSLGVGAGANVLTF.

This clonotype has at least ten counts. The chain recombines TRBV28 with TRBJ2-7; either TRBD1 or TRBD2 may supply D (5 bases each). V was cut by 4 bases and J by 2 bases, with 12 bases left in between. CDR1 and CDR2 from the germline V gene are MDHEN and SYDVKM. This CDR3 has 14 amino acids. DNA of the CDR3: TGTGCCAGCAGTTCCGGGACCACAACCTACGAGCAGTACTTC. It codes for CASSSGTTTYEQYF.

This clonotype was recorded many times. This rearrangement joins TRBV2 to TRBJ2-7, with unresolved D. This CDR3 has 13 amino acids. V shed 7 bases and J shed 1 base, with 11 bases lying between them. From germline, CDR1 is SNHLY and CDR2 FYNNEI. CDR3 DNA sequence: TGTGCCAGCACCCGAGGCCCGTCCTACGAGCAGTACTTC. Translation gives CASTRGPSYEQYF.

At least ten counts were recorded for this clonotype. The chain combines TRBV2 with TRBJ2-5; D gene unclear. The length of the CDR3 is 12 residues. V was shortened by 4 bases and J by 2 bases, with 5 bases between the two germline ends. CDR1 and CDR2 from the germline V gene are SNHLY and FYNNEI. The CDR3 protein is CASSGPQETQYF. The CDR3 DNA follows: TGTGCCAGCAGTGGGCCTCAAGAGACCCAGTACTTC.

The gene calls are TRBV6-6 and TRBJ2-1; D perhaps matches TRBD2 (5 bases). Trimming stripped 2 bases from V and 0 bases from J, with 14 bases between. Germline CDR1 MNHNY, CDR2 SVGAGI (reference sequence). The CDR3 covers 17 residues. This chain's CDR3 is CASSYRSGWSSYNEQFF. The CDR3 coding sequence is TGTGCCAGCAGTTACCGATCGGGGTGGAGCTCCTACAATGAGCAGTTCTTC.

About this clonotype: It may be a read error: a sequence one base away is much more abundant. CDR3 region: CASSQDRTTQCF. The CDR3 region has the DNA TGTGCCAGCAGCCAAGATCGAACGACCCAGTGCTTC. This chain links TRBV4-2 with TRBJ2-5; no reliable D call. CDR3 length equals 12 residues. The germline V gene encodes CDR1 LGHNA and CDR2 YNFKEQ.

This chain links TRBV29-1 with TRBJ2-1; TRBD1 might be the D (6 bases). This CDR3 has 14 amino acids. Germline values: CDR1 SQVTM, CDR2 ANQGSEA. Trimming cost V 1 base and J 4 bases, with 11 bases left between them. This CDR3 reads CSVEAGQPYNEQFF. CDR3 nucleotide sequence: TGCAGCGTTGAAGCGGGACAACCTTACAATGAGCAGTTCTTC.

This clonotype came up once. This rearrangement joins TRBV2 to TRBJ2-7, with a tentative D call TRBD2 (6 bases). V dropped 7 bases and J dropped 2 bases, with 9 bases sitting between them. In germline, CDR1 is SNHLY, CDR2 FYNNEI. The CDR3 is 12 amino acids. The chain's CDR3 is CASKGGTYEQYF. The CDR3 DNA follows: TGTGCCAGCAAGGGAGGCACCTACGAGCAGTACTTC.

This clonotype was observed many times. The chain uses TRBV14 and TRBJ1-1; D is unclear. From germline, CDR1 is SGHDN and CDR2 FVKESK. Between the trimmed V and J ends, which lost 4 bases and 4 bases, there was a span of 10 bases. CDR3 length: 13 amino acids. CDR3 region: CASSPRTGTEAFF. The DNA of the CDR3 is TGTGCCAGCAGCCCTCGGACTGGCACTGAAGCTTTCTTT.